Below are 2 T cell receptor beta chains sequenced from a single sample in a study of T cell responses to AZD1222 COVID-19 vaccine. TCRdb's copy holds only in-frame clones and misses some; the assay was immunoSEQ multiplex PCR. The data hold more than 95,000 clones, with 70% to 90% observed a single time. This sample comprised peripheral blood, obtained on day 0 of MenACWY control vaccination. All receptors come from an adult in good health.

V is TRBV5-1 and J is TRBJ1-1, with a tentative D call TRBD1 (6 bases). Between the trimmed V and J ends, which lost 0 bases and 3 bases, there was a span of 21 bases. CDR3 length equals 18 residues. Germline V lookup: CDR1 SGHRS, CDR2 YFSETQ. The CDR3 region has the DNA TGCGCCAGCAGCTTGGGGATCTCGGGGGCCCCTTATTACACTGAAGCTTTCTTT. This codes for CASSLGISGAPYYTEAFF. The entire variable domain, with the rest obtained from reference TRBV5-1 and TRBJ1-1, is as follows: KAGVTQTPRYLIKTRGQQVTLSCSPISGHRSVSWYQQTPGQGLQFLFEYFSETQRNKGNFPGRFSGRQFSNSRSEMNVSTLELGDSALYLCASSLGISGAPYYTEAFFGQGTRLTVV.

The chain links TRBV7-9 to TRBJ2-1; D is unclear. Germline-derived CDR1 and CDR2 are SEHNR and FQNEAQ (reference sequence). Between the trimmed V and J ends, which lost 6 bases and 0 bases, there was a span of 9 bases. The CDR3 is 14 residues long. Here the CDR3 reads CASSPISSYNEQFF. CDR3 sequence (DNA): TGTGCCAGCAGTCCAATTAGCTCCTACAATGAGCAGTTCTTC.